This TCR beta chain was identified during a study of neurological immune-mediated disorders (dated by TCRdb to 2018 to 2020). General notes on the study: Using UMI-based sequencing, the study compared peripheral blood TCR-beta repertoires from patients with HTLV-I-associated myelopathy (HAM/TSP), patients with multiple sclerosis, and healthy controls. The cohort was made up of approximately 65 subjects, consisting of 15 or so HAM/TSP patients, about 35 multiple sclerosis patients and 20 healthy controls. Alongside PBMC samples, the set of approximately 100 TCR-beta libraries contained longitudinal samples, technical triplicates, and paired CD4+ and CD8+ T-cell subsets that had been sorted. Results the study describes overall, beyond this receptor: Expanded clones from different subjects shared no identical CDR3 amino acid sequences, which suggests that TCR-beta repertoires were private in all groups. TCR clonal expansion was greatest in HAM/TSP patients and smallest in MS patients, who ranked below even healthy controls.

The healthy controls were volunteers from blood banks in Maryland, USA. Libraries from unsorted PBMCs were made from 2 million PBMCs kept in RNAlater at -80 degrees C until RNA extraction. Peripheral blood was subjected to Ficoll-Hypaque density gradient centrifugation to isolate PBMCs, which were then cryopreserved in liquid nitrogen. cDNA synthesis used template-switch 5'RACE with a primer carrying a 10-nucleotide random unique molecular identifier tagging each TCR transcript. Over 180 million TCR-beta sequences, covering 15-18 subjects, were produced in each sequencing run. Total RNA was extracted with the RNeasy kit. Using the KAPA Real-time Library Amplification kit, TCR-beta VDJ regions were amplified with primers for the TCR constant region and the 5'RACE anchor. Sample indexes and Illumina adaptors were added in a first PCR, after which library yield was increased in a second PCR. After Ampure bead purification, the roughly 650 bp TCR product was size-selected on a 2% E-gel SizeSelection system. Before pooling, library quality was assessed on a Bioanalyzer, concentration was determined with Qubit, and library quantification was performed with the Kapa Library Quantification kit. Libraries were sequenced paired-end 2 x 150 bp on an Illumina HiSeq 2500. To increase sequence diversity, roughly 25-31% phiX was spiked into each library pool. Per the original workflow: Quality-filtered reads were processed with the UMI-based MiGEC pipeline, and over 90% of raw TCR sequences were removed by the MiGEC pipeline during error correction. IMGT germline references were used for alignment of VDJ genes, and clonotypes were defined by a unique CDR3 amino acid sequence together with V-J genes. Clonal expansion, Shannon diversity, and CDR3 relatedness (CalcPairwiseDistances, ClusterSamples) were evaluated with VDJtools, and phylogenetic trees were built with CLCbio workbench. Using coefficient-of-variation modelling across technical triplicates, the study counted a clone as expanded if it had at least 8 unique UMIs. TCRdb trimmed the raw reads at Q25, called clones with MiXCR and kept productive beta chains. A single entry per CDR3 protein holds the most common genes and DNA from its merged rows. TCRdb's processing, not the study's, gives the V and J calls here. Counted in this sample were approximately 74,000 distinct CDR3 sequences; roughly 9.9% of them appeared once. The ten largest account for 1.5% to 2% of the sample.

This clonotype was picked up many times. Its antigen is not yet known. No much larger clone is present one base from it, and per-base qualities are unavailable. Its CDR3 holds 15 amino acids, cysteine through phenylalanine. The sequence is cut down to CDR3 DNA, 45 bases in frame from base 1. V is reduced by 4 bases and J by 2 bases, leaving a spacing of 16 bases between them. The receptor was isolated from a man aged 45 to 65 in good health. The V and J genes are TRBV5-7 and TRBJ2-7; matching of 5 bases hints at TRBD1 as the D gene. TRBV5-7 qualifies as an ORF whose function is uncertain. Input material: PBMCs. In nucleotide form, the sequence is TGTGCCAGCAGCCGGTGGGCAGGGTTACCCTACGAGCAGTACTTC. This encodes CASSRWAGLPYEQYF.